This T cell receptor (beta chain) was sequenced during a study of cytomegalovirus exposure and HLA in healthy donors (dated 2017 in TCRdb). In terms of the full investigation: According to a later analysis, the 120 or so validation repertoires were produced on the same platform as the approximately 690 repertoires of the first cohort. The study aimed to test whether cataloging public T cell receptors could reveal signatures of past pathogen exposure. A separate validation cohort of roughly 130 different subjects was used in addition to the approximately 700-subject first cohort. High-throughput TCR immunosequencing, statistical association of individual TCRs with disease status, and machine learning were combined to predict cytomegalovirus infection status. Findings and caveats that apply to the study as a whole: In a later analysis, TCRs clustered in the first cohort were found to also tend to co-occur in the approximately 110 validation repertoires, with about 94% of cluster scores above 0. The validation cohort had no HLA typing available for a later analysis, so co-occurrence within that cohort was assessed over all 120 or so repertoires. The authors suggested that the approach could potentially be generalized to other disease states and immunological phenotypes. In the study, about 150 TCR beta chains were listed as associated with cytomegalovirus. The classifier was reported to diagnose cytomegalovirus status with high specificity and sensitivity in both the original and validation cohorts. Three of the identified cytomegalovirus-associated TCR beta chains were confirmed in vitro to be specific for cytomegalovirus antigens. Most TCR sequences were observed very rarely across donors, whereas some public TCRs were present in many individuals.

The receptor library was made with the immunoSEQ multiplex PCR assay. The original pipeline was this. To diagnose cytomegalovirus status from the catalog of TCR beta chain sequences, a statistical classification framework was built. Sourced from immuneACCESS, this table was stored by TCRdb with only in-frame sequences that have V and J called. A share of the clones is absent; for the studies checked, an unresolved V gene accounts for under half, and the remainder has no known explanation. V and J calls plus clone size are reproduced from that table; the DNA served to infer D and trimming. Across this sample there are 250,000 to 400,000 clones, with roughly 90% seen only once. The top ten clonotypes cover around 0.88% of the sample. Between the V and J ends, shortened by 5 bases and 6 bases respectively, the junction contains 11 bases. From its cysteine to its phenylalanine, the CDR3 spans 14 amino acids. The CDR3 DNA has 42 bases and is translated from base 1. The germline V gene yields MNHNS for CDR1 and SASEGT for CDR2.

Note on this clone: There is no known antigen for this receptor. No much larger clone is present one base from it, and per-base qualities are unavailable.

Donors formed part of the validation cohort, which comprised over a hundred subjects and was distinct from the first cohort of 550 to 850 subjects. Rearrangement joined TRBV6-1 to TRBJ1-6; TRBD1 is perhaps the D gene, given 6 matching bases. The clonotype comes from a man aged 30-40 years in good health and CMV-seronegative. The sequencing sample was made of PBMCs. The CDR3 protein is CASSWTELNSPLHF. The DNA is TGTGCCAGCAGTTGGACAGAGCTTAATTCACCCCTCCACTTT.